A selection of T cell receptor beta chains follows, all from one sample in a study of T cell changes during pregnancy in multiple sclerosis. The data were produced by immunoSEQ multiplex PCR, yet TCRdb's version contains in-frame clones alone and is incomplete. This table holds 40,000 to 55,000 clones, roughly 90% found once. The sample consisted of peripheral blood, taken in the second trimester of pregnancy. Source of these receptors: a female donor in good health, enrolled as a control in a pregnancy study. Both conserved end residues are trimmed from each CDR3.

V	CDR3
TRBV6-4	ASSPTGDGGELF
TRBV5-6	ASSLDLGAANTEAF
TRBV6-5	ASTPDSTSGNTIY
TRBV15	ATSREGVGQGGSYEQY
TRBV18	ASSPEGNYGYT
TRBV4-3	ASSQEGQGARNTEAF
TRBV7-2	ASITGGREGLNSSYEQY
TRBV2	ASSETGISGNTIY
TRBV4-1	ASSDEPSGGYTDTQY
TRBV6-5	ASSYSGGGGNTIY